These T cell receptor beta chains were read from a single sample in a study of Ad26.COV2.S vaccination and SARS-CoV-2 variants. Here immunoSEQ multiplex PCR was the method, and the copy in TCRdb shows in-frame clones only, minus some. The table includes some 500,000 clones, roughly 89% detected once. Specimen: peripheral blood, collected in a trial of Ad26.COV2.S vaccine versus placebo. The receptors were sampled from a person aged 18 to 65 who received the Ad26.COV2.S COVID-19 vaccine or a placebo. Both conserved end residues are part of each CDR3. The order of the fields is J gene, D gene, V gene, clone size, CDR3 DNA, CDR3 protein. A D gene is named only where the DNA matches it firmly. Part of the rows lack a size; the others show once, few, many or a class for expanded clones.

TRBJ1-6 | NA | TRBV19 | NA | TGTGCCAGTACCCCAGGGAGCTCCTATAATTCACCCCTCCACTTT | CASTPGSSYNSPLHF
TRBJ1-2 | NA | TRBV5-1 | NA | TGCGCCAGCAGCTTGGGAGAGAGGGACAACTATGGCTACACCTTC | CASSLGERDNYGYTF
TRBJ1-2 | NA | TRBV4-1 | NA | TGCGCCAGCAGCCCTCGACAAGACAACTATGGCTACACCTTC | CASSPRQDNYGYTF
TRBJ2-3 | NA | TRBV24-1 | NA | TGTGCCACCAGTCTCGGGTTCACAGATACGCAGTATTTT | CATSLGFTDTQYF
TRBJ2-3 | NA | TRBV9 | NA | TGTGCCAGCAGCGTAGATGAAGGCCGGTTGACAGATACGCAGTATTTT | CASSVDEGRLTDTQYF
TRBJ1-4 | NA | TRBV6-5 | once | TGTGCCAGCAGTTACGGCCCCTTCATTGAAAAACTGTTTTTT | CASSYGPFIEKLFF
TRBJ2-7 | TRBD1 | TRBV18 | NA | TGTGCCAGCTCACGGGACAGAACCAGCTCCTACGAGCAGTACTTC | CASSRDRTSSYEQYF
TRBJ2-3 | TRBD2 | TRBV11-1 | NA | TGTGCCAGCAGCTTTGGGAGGGCCTCCACAGATACGCAGTATTTT | CASSFGRASTDTQYF
TRBJ1-1 | NA | TRBV5-1 | few | TGCGCCAGCAGCTTACAAGATATGAACACTGAAGCTTTCTTT | CASSLQDMNTEAFF
TRBJ1-2 | NA | TRBV5-1 | NA | TGCGCCAGCCATAGGGGAGACAGAGTAGCTGGCTACACCTTC | CASHRGDRVAGYTF
TRBJ1-1 | NA | TRBV18 | NA | TGTGCCAGCGGGGCGGGGGGAGACACTGAAGCTTTCTTT | CASGAGGDTEAFF
TRBJ2-5 | TRBD1 | TRBV9 | NA | TGTGCCAGCAGCACGCCCATGGGGACAGTAGAGACCCAGTACTTC | CASSTPMGTVETQYF
TRBJ2-2 | TRBD1 | TRBV2 | NA | TGTGCCAGCAGTGAAGCGGACCAGGGGGCTAAAGGGGAGCTGTTTTTT | CASSEADQGAKGELFF
TRBJ1-5 | NA | TRBV2 | NA | TGTGCCAGCAGAAGAAATAGCAATCAGCCCCAGCATTTT | CASRRNSNQPQHF
TRBJ1-2 | NA | TRBV6-6 | NA | TGTGCCAGCGCCACCTTTGGCGGGGGAGAAGGCTACACCTTC | CASATFGGGEGYTF
TRBJ1-1 | NA | TRBV30 | NA | TGTGCCTGGAGTACCCCACCCTACACTGAAGCTTTCTTT | CAWSTPPYTEAFF
TRBJ2-5 | NA | TRBV7-2 | NA | TGTGCCAGCACCTCCCTCGGAGGGTCCGAGACCCAGTACTTC | CASTSLGGSETQYF
TRBJ2-5 | NA | TRBV12-3/TRBV12-4 | NA | TGTGCCAGCAGTTATAGGGGGGAGAAGACCCAGTACTTC | CASSYRGEKTQYF
TRBJ1-2 | NA | TRBV9 | once | TGTGCCAGCAGCCCATGGGACGGTAGAGGCTACACCTTC | CASSPWDGRGYTF
TRBJ1-5 | TRBD1 | TRBV7-2 | NA | TGTGCCAGCAGCTTAGGGAGGGGGCATGTGTGGCAGCCCCAGCATTTT | CASSLGRGHVWQPQHF
TRBJ2-7 | NA | TRBV7-2 | NA | TGTGCCAGCAGCTTAGTAGGGGGACTCAGCTCCTACGAGCAGTACTTC | CASSLVGGLSSYEQYF
TRBJ2-5 | NA | TRBV7-9 | few | TGTGCCAGCAGCGCCGAGAGCCGAGTGACCCAGTACTTC | CASSAESRVTQYF
TRBJ2-7 | NA | TRBV5-1 | NA | TGCGCCAGCAGCCCTCGCGCAACAGGGGGGGGCGAGCAGTACTTC | CASSPRATGGGEQYF
TRBJ1-4 | NA | TRBV20-1 | NA | TGCAGTGCTAGAGGTCTCGAAAAACTGTTTTTT | CSARGLEKLFF
TRBJ1-1 | NA | TRBV10-3 | NA | TGTGCCATCAGTGAGTCGCAACCGGGCGCGACTGAAGCTTTCTTT | CAISESQPGATEAFF
TRBJ2-3 | TRBD2 | TRBV27 | NA | TGTGCCAGCAGTTGGGACTTGGCGGGAGGATTGGATACGCAGTATTTT | CASSWDLAGGLDTQYF
TRBJ2-7 | NA | TRBV5-1 | NA | TGCGCCAGCAGCGCAAGGGGTGGGTACGAGCAGTACTTC | CASSARGGYEQYF
TRBJ1-1 | NA | TRBV12-3/TRBV12-4 | once | TGTGCCAGCAGTTTTTCCCTGAACACTGAAGCTTTCTTT | CASSFSLNTEAFF